What follows are 30 T cell receptor beta chains derived from one specimen sequenced in a study of beta chain features in type 1 diabetes. Study results and limitations: Type 1 diabetes patients had moderately but significantly shorter TCRB CDR3s in all four CD4+ subsets.

For these TCRs, the target antigens are not known. Expressed TCRB transcripts got sequenced, as all isolated RNA was reverse transcribed. Clones were sequenced by immunoSEQ multiplex PCR, and TCRdb holds only the in-frame ones, with some missing. Of about 180,000 clones in the sample, around 7.8% were seen once. The sample was central memory CD4+ T cells from blood. The origin of the receptors is a woman in her 40s with type 1 diabetes.

As concerns this clone: This sample includes further DNA sequences coding for the same CDR3. The V and J genes are TRBV7-2 and TRBJ1-5; 10 positions agree with TRBD1. This CDR3 comprises 15 residues. CDR1 is SGHTA, CDR2 FQGNSA, per germline. Trimming cost V 5 bases and J 4 bases; bases outside gene matches: 5. The CDR3 sequence: CASSRQGAGNQPQHF. The CDR3 DNA sequence: TGTGCCAGCAGCCGACAGGGGGCGGGAAATCAGCCCCAGCATTTT.

This clone turned up a few times. The chain has TRBV28 and TRBJ1-1, with D possibly matching TRBD1 (6 bases). There are 13 residues in the CDR3. Germline lookup yields CDR1 MDHEN and CDR2 SYDVKM. The V gene lost 8 bases and the J gene lost 3 bases, with 13 bases spanning the gap. The DNA for the CDR3 is TGTGCCAGCCAACAGGGAGCGGACACTGAAGCTTTCTTT. Amino acid sequence: CASQQGADTEAFF.

In its sample, this clone was seen a few times. The J gene is TRBJ1-1, the V gene TRBV18, with D hard to call. The V gene's germline CDR1 is KGHSH and CDR2 LQKENI. Between the trimmed V and J ends, which lost 1 base and 7 bases, there was a span of 7 bases. The CDR3 contains 12 residues. CDR3 sequence reads: CASSPRGDEAFF. The CDR3 DNA reads as TGTGCCAGCTCACCACGGGGAGATGAAGCTTTCTTT.

V usage is TRBV14 and J usage is TRBJ2-3; D is perhaps TRBD1 (6 bases). The germline V gene encodes CDR1 SGHDN and CDR2 FVKESK. CDR3 size: 14 residues. Between the trimmed V and J ends, which lost 4 bases and 3 bases, there was a span of 11 bases. The CDR3 reads CASSRLQGTDTQYF. Here the CDR3 DNA reads TGTGCCAGCAGCCGCCTACAGGGTACAGATACGCAGTATTTT.

This clone was seen more than once but under ten times. The rearrangement uses TRBV5-4 and TRBJ2-2; 8 nucleotides line up with TRBD2. The CDR3 runs to 14 residues. Per the germline V gene, CDR1 is SGHNT and CDR2 is YYREEE (reference sequence). V lost 4 bases, J lost 5 bases, and 4 bases stayed unmatched. The CDR3 loop reads CASSRGGQTGELFF. DNA for the CDR3: TGTGCCAGCAGCCGGGGGGGGCAGACCGGGGAGCTGTTTTTT.

This clone has just a few counts. V usage is TRBV30 and J usage is TRBJ1-1, with D possibly TRBD1 on 5 matching bases. Trimming removed 5 bases at V and 5 bases at J, with 21 bases between. Germline loops: CDR1 GTSNPN, CDR2 SVGIG (reference sequence). The CDR3 totals 15 residues. The CDR3 sequence: CAWVGRRGIQTEAFF. The CDR3 DNA reads TGTGCCTGGGTTGGCCGGAGGGGAATACAAACTGAAGCTTTCTTT.

This clone was observed at least ten times. The genes are TRBV4-3 and TRBJ2-3, with D perhaps matching TRBD2 (5 bases). The CDR3 is made up of 18 amino acids. Between the trimmed V and J ends, which lost 0 bases and 7 bases, there was a span of 23 bases. Germline V gives CDR1 LGHNA, CDR2 YSLEER. The CDR3 sequence: CASSQDARRGQAPYTQYF. The CDR3 nucleotides read TGCGCCAGCAGCCAAGATGCCCGTCGAGGGCAGGCGCCGTATACGCAGTATTTT.

This clone was counted between two and nine times. The genes are TRBV7-9 and TRBJ2-3, with 10 positions matching TRBD1. Germline values: CDR1 SEHNR, CDR2 FQNEAQ (reference sequence). V shed 4 bases and J 4 bases; nucleotides not matched to a gene: 5. The CDR3 covers 15 residues. CDR3 protein: CASSSRQGAADTQYF. The CDR3 DNA follows: TGTGCCAGCAGCTCCCGACAGGGGGCCGCAGATACGCAGTATTTT.

This clone appeared a few times. V and J are TRBV19 and TRBJ2-1; TRBD2 matches 8 bases. This CDR3 spans 14 amino acids. Trimming removed 10 bases from V and 0 bases from J; junction bases left unmatched: 5. From germline, CDR1 is LNHDA and CDR2 SQIVND (reference sequence). The CDR3 nucleotides are TGTGCCACCGAAGCGGGAGCCTCCTACAATGAGCAGTTCTTC. Translated: CATEAGASYNEQFF.

This sequence joins TRBV18 and TRBJ2-7; 11 positions match TRBD1. CDR3 length: 15 residues. The J segment lost 1 base and the V segment lost 4 bases, leaving 3 bases of the junction unmatched. CDR1 and CDR2 from the germline V gene are KGHSH and LQKENI. CDR3 in DNA: TGTGCCAGCTCACTAGGACAGGGGGCTTCCTACGAGCAGTACTTC. Encoded protein: CASSLGQGASYEQYF.

The chain combines TRBV11-1 with TRBJ2-3; the match to TRBD2 covers 9 bases. The CDR3 loop spans 15 amino acids. V lost 6 bases and J lost 2; bases outside the gene matches: 6. CDR1 is SGHAT and CDR2 is FQDESV in the germline V gene (reference sequence). CDR3 amino acids: CASRTASGVTDTQYF. The CDR3 DNA sequence: TGTGCCAGCAGGACGGCTAGCGGGGTCACAGATACGCAGTATTTT. Supplemented by reference TRBV11-1 and TRBJ2-3, the full variable domain reads EAEVAQSPRYKITEKSQAVAFWCDPISGHATLYWYRQILGQGPELLVQFQDESVVDDSQLPKDRFSAERLKGVDSTLKIQPAELGDSAMYLCASRTASGVTDTQYFGPGTRLTVL.

The genes are TRBV6-6 and TRBJ2-7; 10 bases match TRBD1. V lost 6 bases, J lost 6 bases, and 8 bases stayed unmatched. The CDR3 extends over 14 amino acids. CDR1 is MNHNY, CDR2 SVGAGI, per germline (reference sequence). The CDR3 region is CASRDDRGPREQYF. CDR3 sequence (DNA): TGTGCCAGCAGGGACGACAGGGGGCCCCGCGAGCAGTACTTC.

The CDR3 DNA reads TGTGCCTGCTTGGGTAGCGGGAGGGCCTATGAGCAGTTCTTC. It yields the protein CACLGSGRAYEQFF. This chain joins TRBV30 and TRBJ2-1, with 11 bases identical to TRBD2. V lost 6 bases to trimming and J lost 8 bases; unmatched junction nucleotides: 9. The CDR3 is made up of 14 amino acids. Germline CDR1 reads GTSNPN; CDR2 reads SVGIG (reference sequence).

The chain uses TRBV30 and TRBJ2-5; no definite D call. Germline V lookup: CDR1 GTSNPN, CDR2 SVGIG (reference sequence). V lost 8 bases and J 0 bases, leaving 7 bases between the germline ends. The CDR3 is made up of 11 amino acids. The CDR3 loop reads CAAGYQETQYF. CDR3 DNA sequence: TGTGCCGCCGGGTACCAAGAGACCCAGTACTTC.

The table lists this clone with a few counts. The chain is built from TRBV7-2 and TRBJ2-5, with D possibly matching TRBD1 (6 bases). The CDR3 contains 13 residues. Looked up from germline, CDR1 is SGHTA and CDR2 is FQGNSA. V was cut by 4 bases and J by 2 bases, with 8 bases left in between. DNA of the CDR3: TGTGCCAGCAGCTGGACAGCTCAAGAGACCCAGTACTTC. Amino acids: CASSWTAQETQYF.

This clone was seen a handful of times. In nucleotides, the CDR3 is TGTGCCAGCAGCTTCAGGGGGCCCCTCGGCAATGAGCAGTTCTTC. Protein sequence: CASSFRGPLGNEQFF. V and J are TRBV7-2 and TRBJ2-1; 8 nucleotides align to TRBD1. V lost 3 bases, J lost 6 bases, and 7 bases stayed unmatched. Germline V CDR1 and CDR2: SGHTA, FQGNSA. The CDR3 is 15 residues long.

This clone was seen only a few times. This chain uses TRBV28 with TRBJ1-1; D is ambiguous. The CDR3 runs 14 residues. Germline loops: CDR1 MDHEN, CDR2 SYDVKM. V lost 6 bases and J lost 0, with 11 bases in between. The CDR3 is CASRPGLMNTEAFF. CDR3 in DNA: TGTGCCAGCAGACCCGGACTGATGAACACTGAAGCTTTCTTT.

This clone occurred a few times. J is TRBJ2-1 and V is TRBV9, with 10 positions matching TRBD2. The CDR3 extends over 15 amino acids. The germline CDR1 and CDR2 sequences are SGDLS and YYNGEE. The J segment lost 7 bases and the V segment lost 0 bases, leaving 4 bases of the junction unmatched. The CDR3 DNA reads as TGTGCCAGCAGCGTAGATAGCGGGGGGTGGAATGAGCAGTTCTTC. It codes for CASSVDSGGWNEQFF.

This clone showed up just a few times. This chain connects TRBV4-2 to TRBJ1-1; possibly TRBD1 for D (5 bases). Germline V lookup: CDR1 LGHNA, CDR2 YNFKEQ. Deletions cut 4 bases from V and 0 bases from J, with 9 bases between. This CDR3 comprises 14 residues. CDR3 coding DNA: TGTGCCAGCAGCCGGGACTTCGTGAACACTGAAGCTTTCTTT. Amino acids: CASSRDFVNTEAFF.

The chain links TRBV7-9 to TRBJ1-2, with D unclear. The germline V gene has CDR1 SEHNR and CDR2 FQNEAQ (reference sequence). V dropped 6 bases and J dropped 4 bases, with 21 bases sitting between them. The CDR3 has 16 residues. The CDR3 DNA is TGTGCCAGCAGTCTAGAGGTGGTCCGAGTCACCTATGGCTACACCTTC. Residues: CASSLEVVRVTYGYTF.

This clone appeared a few times. The chain recombines TRBV6-6 with TRBJ2-7; D gene uncertain. The CDR3 totals 14 residues. In germline, CDR1 is MNHNY, CDR2 SVGAGI (reference sequence). V lost 6 bases to trimming and J lost 2 bases, with 14 bases between them. CDR3 loop: CASSLVETPYEQYF. DNA of the CDR3: TGTGCCAGCAGCCTCGTGGAGACCCCCTACGAGCAGTACTTC.

The chain carries TRBV7-2 and TRBJ1-5; 7 nucleotides match TRBD1. From germline, CDR1 is SGHTA and CDR2 FQGNSA. The CDR3 has 15 residues. With 4 bases clipped from V and 6 bases from J, the junction kept 9 bases outside the gene matches. The CDR3 loop reads CASSSRPQGGQPQHF. The CDR3, as DNA: TGTGCCAGCAGCTCCAGACCTCAGGGGGGTCAGCCCCAGCATTTT. Filled out from reference TRBV7-2 and TRBJ1-5, the complete variable domain reads GAGVSQSPSNKVTEKGKDVELRCDPISGHTALYWYRQSLGQGLEFLIYFQGNSAPDKSGLPSDRFSAERTGGSVSTLTIQRTQQEDSAVYLCASSSRPQGGQPQHFGDGTRLSIL.

This clone showed up just a few times. The gene calls are TRBV6-5 and TRBJ2-3; 10 nucleotides line up with TRBD2. The CDR3 is made up of 16 amino acids. The ends lost 2 bases at V and 8 bases at J; junction bases unmatched: 10. Germline V gives CDR1 MNHEY, CDR2 SVGAGI. This CDR3 reads CASSYPRAGGPATQYF. The CDR3 nucleotides read TGTGCCAGCAGTTACCCACGAGCGGGGGGGCCGGCTACGCAGTATTTT.

The V gene is TRBV4-2, the J gene TRBJ1-5, with D possibly being TRBD1 (6 bases). In germline, CDR1 is LGHNA, CDR2 YNFKEQ. Trimming took off 1 base at V and 4 bases at J, with 14 bases between the two ends. CDR3 size: 16 residues. CDR3 sequence (DNA): TGTGCCAGCAGCCAAGTCTGGGGGCTGGCGAATCAGCCCCAGCATTTT. This translates into CASSQVWGLANQPQHF.

This clone was counted at least ten times. The chain recombines TRBV29-1 with TRBJ2-7; maybe TRBD1 (6 bases). The V end lost 4 bases, the J end lost 3 bases, and 10 bases lay between the germline ends. This CDR3 spans 12 amino acids. Germline V CDR1 and CDR2: SQVTM, ANQGSEA. CDR3 coding DNA: TGCAGCGTTGGAAGCAGGGGCTACGAGCAGTACTTC. This gives the protein CSVGSRGYEQYF.

This clone came up a few times. The chain joins TRBV16 to TRBJ1-5, with D possibly being TRBD1 (5 bases). Germline V lookup: CDR1 KGHSY, CDR2 FQNENV. Between the trimmed V and J ends, which lost 4 bases and 3 bases, there was a span of 10 bases. There are 14 residues in the CDR3. In nucleotides, the CDR3 is TGTGCCAGCAGCCTCGGACACTTCAATCAGCCCCAGCATTTT. Protein: CASSLGHFNQPQHF.

The chain is built from TRBV28 and TRBJ2-2; a weak D match, TRBD1 (6 bases). Germline assignment: CDR1 MDHEN and CDR2 SYDVKM. The V and J ends lost 7 bases and 14 bases respectively, with 20 bases between them. The CDR3 length is 13 residues. CDR3 bases: TGTGCCAGCAATGGACAGAGGGCCGGTAAACTGTTTTTT. As protein: CASNGQRAGKLFF.

This clone has only one observation. The V and J genes are TRBV5-4 and TRBJ2-5; 8 nucleotides align to TRBD2. The CDR3 is 15 residues long. From germline, CDR1 is SGHNT and CDR2 YYREEE (reference sequence). V was clipped by 4 bases and J by 4 bases; unmatched bases: 9. DNA for the CDR3: TGTGCCAGCAGCGCACTCGGGGGGGAGGGAGAGACCCAGTACTTC. This gives the protein CASSALGGEGETQYF.

The CDR3 sequence is CASSWGTGEETQYF. In DNA, the CDR3 is TGTGCCAGCAGCTGGGGAACCGGGGAAGAGACCCAGTACTTC. This rearrangement joins TRBV7-9 to TRBJ2-5, with D possibly TRBD2 on 5 matching bases. Trimming cost V 4 bases and J 3 bases, with 12 bases left between them. Germline lookup yields CDR1 SEHNR and CDR2 FQNEAQ (reference sequence). The CDR3 is 14 amino acids.

This rearrangement joins TRBV4-1 to TRBJ2-3; perhaps TRBD1 as D (6 bases). V lost 4 bases and J lost 0, with 14 bases in between. The germline V gene has CDR1 MGHRA and CDR2 YSYEKL. The CDR3 has 16 amino acids. CDR3 amino acids: CASSPRTESSTDTQYF. The CDR3 bases are TGCGCCAGCAGCCCTCGGACAGAGTCTAGCACAGATACGCAGTATTTT.